The 20 T cell receptor beta chains presented below share a single source sample, sequenced in a study of CD8 T cells in Susac syndrome. When the RNA was reverse transcribed, random hexamers were used with an input of about 0.5 to 1 ug. TCRdb reprocessed the immunoSEQ multiplex PCR reads with MiXCR, giving one entry per CDR3 protein. The data show approximately 68,000 distinct CDR3 sequences, roughly 95% seen once. Sequencing was done on a sample of CD8+ T cells from PBMCs. The receptors shown here come from a human donor with multiple sclerosis.

V and J are TRBV11-2 and TRBJ2-7; D remains ambiguous. Trimming removed 3 bases from V and 5 bases from J, with 11 bases in between. Germline values: CDR1 SGHAT, CDR2 FQNNGV. The CDR3 loop spans 13 amino acids. CDR3: CASSLSGVNEQYF. The CDR3, as DNA: TGTGCCAGCAGCTTGAGTGGGGTCAACGAGCAGTACTTC.

This clonotype has just one count. This rearrangement joins TRBV20-1 to TRBJ2-1; no reliable D call. V dropped 5 bases and J dropped 6 bases, with 17 bases sitting between them. Germline CDR1 DFQATT, CDR2 SNEGSKA (reference sequence). The CDR3 runs 14 residues. CDR3 sequence reads: CSAEGVPIPNEQFF. The CDR3 DNA reads TGCAGTGCTGAAGGAGTTCCCATCCCCAATGAGCAGTTCTTC.

V usage is TRBV12-3 or TRBV12-4 and J usage is TRBJ2-1; TRBD2 matches at 8 bases. This CDR3 comprises 13 residues. J lost 9 bases, V lost 7 bases, and 8 bases had no gene match. The CDR3 here is CASKGAGEIEQFF. The CDR3 DNA is TGTGCCAGCAAGGGAGCGGGAGAAATTGAGCAGTTCTTC.

J is TRBJ2-1 and V is TRBV6-1; D gene ambiguous. Trimming shortened V by 0 bases and J by 0 bases, and 6 bases separated the two germline ends. The CDR3 length is 15 residues. Germline V gene data show CDR1 as MNHNS and CDR2 as SASEGT. The DNA for the CDR3 is TGTGCCAGCAGTGAAGCACATAGCTCCTACAATGAGCAGTTCTTC. Encoded protein: CASSEAHSSYNEQFF.

This chain connects TRBV2 to TRBJ2-6, with TRBD1 matching over 7 bases. The V and J ends lost 7 bases and 0 bases, in that order; junction bases with no gene match: 6. In germline, CDR1 is SNHLY, CDR2 FYNNEI. This CDR3 comprises 16 residues. The CDR3 is CASKGDRHSGANVLTF. Here the CDR3 DNA reads TGTGCCAGCAAAGGGGACAGACACTCTGGGGCCAACGTCCTGACTTTC.

The chain recombines TRBV30 with TRBJ1-2, with D unresolved. V was pared by 1 base and J by 8 bases, with 8 bases between. CDR1 and CDR2 from the germline V gene are GTSNPN and SVGIG (reference sequence). The CDR3 is 11 amino acids. CDR3 in DNA: TGTGCCTGGAGTGGTGGAGGAGGCTACACCTTC. Translating gives CAWSGGGGYTF.

The V and J genes are TRBV6-5 and TRBJ1-2, with D uncertain. This CDR3 has 13 residues. V was pared by 3 bases and J by 3 bases, with 8 bases between. Germline lookup yields CDR1 MNHEY and CDR2 SVGAGI. In DNA, the CDR3 is TGTGCCAGCAGTTATATGGGTGACTATGGCTACACCTTC. Protein: CASSYMGDYGYTF.

CDR3 sequence (DNA): TGTGCCAGCAGTTTAATCCCCGCAGGGAACACTGAAGCTTTCTTT. Protein: CASSLIPAGNTEAFF. V usage is TRBV27 and J usage is TRBJ1-1, with D unclear. In germline, CDR1 is MNHEY, CDR2 SMNVEV (reference sequence). This CDR3 has 15 amino acids. The V end lost 2 bases, the J end lost 1 base, and 11 bases lay between the germline ends.

The table lists this clonotype with a few counts. CDR3 in amino acids: CASSQATGDSYEQYF. DNA of the CDR3: TGCGCCAGCAGCCAAGCGACAGGGGATTCCTACGAGCAGTACTTC. The chain carries TRBV4-1 and TRBJ2-7, with 8 bases fitting TRBD1. The junction had 3 bases not matched to a gene; V was cut back by 1 base and J by 1 base. This CDR3 is built from 15 residues. Germline CDR1 and CDR2: MGHRA and YSYEKL.

The V and J genes are TRBV11-2 and TRBJ2-7; 14 positions agree with TRBD2. J gave up 3 bases and V 5 bases, and 12 bases lay outside the gene matches. The length of the CDR3 is 18 residues. The V gene's germline CDR1 is SGHAT and CDR2 FQNNGV. The CDR3 DNA reads as TGTGCCAGCAGCGGTCCGGGACTAGCGGGAGAGTTGGACTACGAGCAGTACTTC. Translated: CASSGPGLAGELDYEQYF.

The chain combines TRBV6-5 with TRBJ2-1; D is perhaps TRBD1 or TRBD2 (5 bases each). The CDR3 loop spans 14 amino acids. Trimming took off 1 base at V and 7 bases at J, with 11 bases between the two ends. The germline CDR1 and CDR2 sequences are MNHEY and SVGAGI. CDR3 DNA sequence: TGTGCCAGCAGTTACTTGAGGGGTTGGAATGAGCAGTTCTTC. This gives the protein CASSYLRGWNEQFF.

The chain combines TRBV7-6 with TRBJ1-2; perhaps TRBD1 as D (5 bases). Deletions cut 3 bases from V and 6 bases from J, with 20 bases between. The V gene's germline CDR1 is SGHVS and CDR2 FNYEAQ. CDR3 length: 16 amino acids. CDR3 coding DNA: TGTGCCAGCAGCTTTGCCCTGGACACTTCGGAACATGGCTACACCTTC. This translates into CASSFALDTSEHGYTF.

This clonotype was observed once. The chain couples TRBV12-3 or TRBV12-4 to TRBJ2-6; D might be TRBD1 or TRBD2, each matching 5 bases. CDR3 length equals 16 residues. Trimming shortened V by 6 bases and J by 5 bases, and 17 bases separated the two germline ends. The CDR3 sequence is CASRLRDRSRANVLTF. CDR3 coding DNA: TGTGCCAGCAGGTTAAGGGACCGCTCGAGGGCCAACGTCCTGACTTTC.

The J gene is TRBJ2-5, the V gene TRBV27; D perhaps matches TRBD1 (5 bases). Germline V lookup: CDR1 MNHEY, CDR2 SMNVEV (reference sequence). Trimming shortened V by 4 bases and J by 6 bases, and 18 bases separated the two germline ends. CDR3 length equals 15 residues. As DNA, the CDR3 is TGTGCCAGCAGTTCTCCAGACAGATTTCAAAAGACCCAGTACTTC. Translated: CASSSPDRFQKTQYF.

There are a few counts of this clonotype. V usage is TRBV27 and J usage is TRBJ2-7; tentatively, D is TRBD2 (6 bases). The CDR3 is 13 residues long. Germline V gene data show CDR1 as MNHEY and CDR2 as SMNVEV (reference sequence). V was cut by 3 bases and J by 2 bases, with 8 bases left in between. This CDR3 reads CASSFTGAYEQYF. The CDR3 coding sequence is TGTGCCAGCAGTTTTACGGGGGCCTACGAGCAGTACTTC.

This chain connects TRBV4-1 to TRBJ1-3, with a possible D match to TRBD1 (6 bases). This CDR3 is 15 amino acids long. V lost 7 bases and J 0 bases, leaving 13 bases between the germline ends. CDR1 and CDR2 from the germline V gene are MGHRA and YSYEKL. The CDR3 here is CASTGRDTSGNTIYF. The CDR3 DNA sequence: TGCGCCAGCACCGGGAGGGACACCTCTGGAAACACCATATATTTT.

This sequence joins TRBV30 and TRBJ2-7; the D is unclear. Deletions cut 3 bases from V and 3 bases from J, with 12 bases between. The CDR3 sequence is 13 residues long. CDR1 and CDR2 from the germline V gene are GTSNPN and SVGIG (reference sequence). CDR3 in amino acids: CAWSVSSSYEQYF. The CDR3 DNA follows: TGTGCCTGGAGCGTGAGTAGCAGCTACGAGCAGTACTTC.

This chain connects TRBV29-1 to TRBJ2-7; weak D call: TRBD1 (6 bases). CDR3 length: 13 amino acids. CDR1 and CDR2 from the germline V gene are SQVTM and ANQGSEA. The V end was cut by 5 bases, the J end by 0 bases, with 11 bases between. CDR3 bases: TGCAGCGTTCAGGACAGCGACTCCTACGAGCAGTACTTC. As protein: CSVQDSDSYEQYF.

This chain uses TRBV4-1 with TRBJ1-2, with 10 bases matching TRBD1. This CDR3 region has 14 residues. The V and J ends lost 1 base and 6 bases, in that order; junction bases with no gene match: 2. Germline CDR1 MGHRA, CDR2 YSYEKL. The CDR3: CASSQGGTGDGYTF. The CDR3 region has the DNA TGCGCCAGCAGCCAAGGCGGGACAGGGGATGGCTACACCTTC.

The rearrangement joins TRBV7-2 to TRBJ2-2, with D perhaps matching TRBD1 (5 bases). Trimming removed 1 base from V and 3 bases from J, with 9 bases in between. CDR3 size: 15 residues. CDR1 is SGHTA, CDR2 FQGNSA, per germline. This CDR3 is CASSLVGQHTGELFF. CDR3 DNA sequence: TGTGCCAGCAGCTTAGTGGGGCAGCACACCGGGGAGCTGTTTTTT.